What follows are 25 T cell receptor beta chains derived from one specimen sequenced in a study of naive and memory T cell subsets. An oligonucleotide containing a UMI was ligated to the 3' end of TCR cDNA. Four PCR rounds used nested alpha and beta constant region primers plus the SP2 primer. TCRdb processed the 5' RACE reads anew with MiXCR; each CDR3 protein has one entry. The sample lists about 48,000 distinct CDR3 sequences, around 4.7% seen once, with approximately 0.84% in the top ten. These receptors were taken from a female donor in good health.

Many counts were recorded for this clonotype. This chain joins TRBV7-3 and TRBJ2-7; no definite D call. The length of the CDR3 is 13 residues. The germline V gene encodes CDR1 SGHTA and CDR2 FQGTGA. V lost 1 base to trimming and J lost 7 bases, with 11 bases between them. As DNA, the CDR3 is TGTGCCAGCAGCTTAATTGGACCGGAGGAGCAGTACTTC. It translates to CASSLIGPEEQYF.

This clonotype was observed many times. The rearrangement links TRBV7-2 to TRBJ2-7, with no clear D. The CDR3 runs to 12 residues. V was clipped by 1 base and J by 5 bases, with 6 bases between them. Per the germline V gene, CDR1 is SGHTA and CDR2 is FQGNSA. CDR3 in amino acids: CASSLGKHEQYF. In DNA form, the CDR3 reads TGTGCCAGCAGCTTAGGCAAGCACGAGCAGTACTTC. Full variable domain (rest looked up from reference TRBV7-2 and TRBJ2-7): GAGVSQSPSNKVTEKGKDVELRCDPISGHTALYWYRQSLGQGLEFLIYFQGNSAPDKSGLPSDRFSAERTGGSVSTLTIQRTQQEDSAVYLCASSLGKHEQYFGPGTRLTVT.

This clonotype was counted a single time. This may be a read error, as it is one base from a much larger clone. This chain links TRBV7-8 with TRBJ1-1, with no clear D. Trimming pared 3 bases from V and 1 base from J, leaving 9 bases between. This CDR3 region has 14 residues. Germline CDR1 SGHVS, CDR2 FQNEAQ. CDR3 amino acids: CASSFRAGNTEAFF. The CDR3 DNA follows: TGTGCCAGCAGCTTTCGGGCCGGGAACACTGAAGCTTTCTTT.

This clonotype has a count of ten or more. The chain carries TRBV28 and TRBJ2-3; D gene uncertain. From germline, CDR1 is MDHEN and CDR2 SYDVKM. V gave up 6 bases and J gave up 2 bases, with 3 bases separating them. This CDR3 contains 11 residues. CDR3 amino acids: CASSYTDTQYF. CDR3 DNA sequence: TGTGCCAGCAGCTACACAGATACGCAGTATTTT.

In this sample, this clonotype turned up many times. CDR3 protein: CSGMGSPQLALQRDEQFF. The DNA for the CDR3 is TGCAGCGGTATGGGGTCGCCCCAACTGGCCCTCCAAAGGGATGAGCAGTTCTTC. This rearrangement joins TRBV29-1 to TRBJ2-1; no clear D gene. Trimming shortened V by 7 bases and J by 8 bases, and 33 bases separated the two germline ends. This CDR3 has 18 residues. Germline V gene lookup returns CDR1 SQVTM and CDR2 ANQGSEA.

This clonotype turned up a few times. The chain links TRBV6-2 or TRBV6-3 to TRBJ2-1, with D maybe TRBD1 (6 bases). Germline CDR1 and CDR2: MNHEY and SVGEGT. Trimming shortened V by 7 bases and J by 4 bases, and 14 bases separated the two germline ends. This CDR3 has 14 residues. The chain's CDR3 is CASNREWGYNEQFF. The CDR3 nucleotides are TGTGCCAGCAACAGGGAGTGGGGTTACAATGAGCAGTTCTTC.

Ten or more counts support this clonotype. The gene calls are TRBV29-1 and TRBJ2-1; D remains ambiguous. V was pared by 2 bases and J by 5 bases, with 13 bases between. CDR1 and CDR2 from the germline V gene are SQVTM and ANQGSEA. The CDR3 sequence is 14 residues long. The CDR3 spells CSVESPPLNNEQFF. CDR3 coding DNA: TGCAGCGTTGAATCACCACCACTAAACAATGAGCAGTTCTTC.

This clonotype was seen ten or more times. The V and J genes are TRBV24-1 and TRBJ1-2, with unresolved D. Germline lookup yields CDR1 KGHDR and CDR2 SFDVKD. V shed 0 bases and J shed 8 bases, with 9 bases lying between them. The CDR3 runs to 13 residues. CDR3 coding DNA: TGTGCCACCAGTGATTTGCAGGAAAACGGCTACACCTTC. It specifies CATSDLQENGYTF.

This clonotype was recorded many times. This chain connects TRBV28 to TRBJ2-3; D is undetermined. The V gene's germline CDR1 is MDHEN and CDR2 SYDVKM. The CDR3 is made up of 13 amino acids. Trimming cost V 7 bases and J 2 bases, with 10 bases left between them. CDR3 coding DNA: TGTGCCAGCATTGGAAGGCCCACAGATACGCAGTATTTT. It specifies CASIGRPTDTQYF.

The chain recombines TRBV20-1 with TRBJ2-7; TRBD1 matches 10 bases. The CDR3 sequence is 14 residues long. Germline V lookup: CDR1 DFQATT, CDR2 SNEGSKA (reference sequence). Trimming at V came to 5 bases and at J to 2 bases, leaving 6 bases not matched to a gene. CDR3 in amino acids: CSAEGDRGAYEQYF. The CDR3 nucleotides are TGCAGTGCTGAAGGGGACAGGGGAGCCTACGAGCAGTACTTC.

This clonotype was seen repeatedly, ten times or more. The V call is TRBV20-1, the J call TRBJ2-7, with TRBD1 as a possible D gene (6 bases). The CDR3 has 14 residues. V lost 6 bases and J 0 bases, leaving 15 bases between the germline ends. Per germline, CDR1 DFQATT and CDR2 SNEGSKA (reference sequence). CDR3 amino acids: CSAPDSRSSYEQYF. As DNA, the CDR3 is TGCAGTGCGCCGGACAGCCGTAGCTCCTACGAGCAGTACTTC.

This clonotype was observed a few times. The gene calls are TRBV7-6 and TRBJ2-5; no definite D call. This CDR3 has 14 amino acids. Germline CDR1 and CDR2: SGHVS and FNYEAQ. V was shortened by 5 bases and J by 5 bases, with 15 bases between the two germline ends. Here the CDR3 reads CASSRTHCFETQYF. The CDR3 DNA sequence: TGTGCCAGCAGCCGGACCCATTGCTTTGAGACCCAGTACTTC.

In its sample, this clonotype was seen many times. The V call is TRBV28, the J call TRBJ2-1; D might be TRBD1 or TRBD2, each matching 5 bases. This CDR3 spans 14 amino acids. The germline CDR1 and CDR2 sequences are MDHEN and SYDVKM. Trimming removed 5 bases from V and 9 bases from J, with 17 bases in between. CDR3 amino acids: CASSAGTQFIEQFF. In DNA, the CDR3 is TGTGCCAGCAGTGCCGGGACCCAATTCATTGAGCAGTTCTTC.

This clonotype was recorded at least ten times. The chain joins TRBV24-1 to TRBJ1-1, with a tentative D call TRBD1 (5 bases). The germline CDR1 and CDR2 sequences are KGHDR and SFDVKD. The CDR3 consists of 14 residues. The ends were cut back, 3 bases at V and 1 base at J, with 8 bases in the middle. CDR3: CATSDPGTNTEAFF. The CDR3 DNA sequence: TGTGCCACCAGTGATCCAGGGACGAACACTGAAGCTTTCTTT.

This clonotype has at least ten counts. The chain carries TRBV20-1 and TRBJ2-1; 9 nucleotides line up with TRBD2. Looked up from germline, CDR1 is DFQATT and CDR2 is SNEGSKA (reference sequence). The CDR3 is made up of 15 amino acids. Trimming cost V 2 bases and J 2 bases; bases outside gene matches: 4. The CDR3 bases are TGCAGTGCTAGAATTCCTAGCGGGACCTACAATGAGCAGTTCTTC. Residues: CSARIPSGTYNEQFF.

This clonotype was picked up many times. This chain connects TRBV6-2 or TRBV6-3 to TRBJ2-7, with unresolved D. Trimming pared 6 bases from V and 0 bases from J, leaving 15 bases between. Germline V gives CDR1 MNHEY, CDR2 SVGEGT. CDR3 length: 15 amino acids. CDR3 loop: CASRRAQLPSYEQYF. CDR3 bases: TGTGCCAGCAGGAGAGCTCAACTTCCCTCCTACGAGCAGTACTTC.

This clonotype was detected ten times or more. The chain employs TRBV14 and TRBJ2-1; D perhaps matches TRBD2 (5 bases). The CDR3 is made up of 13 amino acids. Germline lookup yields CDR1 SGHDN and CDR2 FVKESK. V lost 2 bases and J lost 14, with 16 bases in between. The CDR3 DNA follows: TGTGCCAGCAGCCAACCCCCACTAGAAAAGGAGTTCTTC. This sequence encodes CASSQPPLEKEFF.

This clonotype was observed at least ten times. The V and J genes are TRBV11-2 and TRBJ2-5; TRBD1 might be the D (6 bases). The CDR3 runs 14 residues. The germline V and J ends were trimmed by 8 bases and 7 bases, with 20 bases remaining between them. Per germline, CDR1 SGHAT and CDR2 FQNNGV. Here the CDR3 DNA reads TGTGCCAGCGGCAGGACAGCTACCCCGTGGACCCAGTACTTC. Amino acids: CASGRTATPWTQYF.

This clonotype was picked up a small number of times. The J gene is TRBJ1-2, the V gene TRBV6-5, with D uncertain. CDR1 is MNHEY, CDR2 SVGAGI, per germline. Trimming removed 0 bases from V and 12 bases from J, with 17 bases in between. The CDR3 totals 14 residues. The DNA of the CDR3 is TGTGCCAGCAGTTACTCACGGAGGGAGGGCGGCGACACCTTC. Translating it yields CASSYSRREGGDTF.

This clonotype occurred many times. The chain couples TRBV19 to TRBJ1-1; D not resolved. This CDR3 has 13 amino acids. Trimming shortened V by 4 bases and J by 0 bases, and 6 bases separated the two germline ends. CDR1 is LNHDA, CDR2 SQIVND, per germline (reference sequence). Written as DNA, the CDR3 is TGTGCCAGTAGTACAACCCTGAACACTGAAGCTTTCTTT. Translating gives CASSTTLNTEAFF.

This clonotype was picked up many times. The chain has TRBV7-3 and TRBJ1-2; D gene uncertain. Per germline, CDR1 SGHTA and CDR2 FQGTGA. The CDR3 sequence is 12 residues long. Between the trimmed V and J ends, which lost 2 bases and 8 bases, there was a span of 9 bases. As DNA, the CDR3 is TGTGCCAGCAGCTTATTAGGCTCGGGCTACACCTTC. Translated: CASSLLGSGYTF.

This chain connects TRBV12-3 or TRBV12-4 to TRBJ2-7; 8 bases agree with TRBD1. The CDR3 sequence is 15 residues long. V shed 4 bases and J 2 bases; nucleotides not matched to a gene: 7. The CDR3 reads CASSSGTGHAYEQYF. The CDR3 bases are TGTGCCAGCAGTTCCGGGACAGGACACGCCTACGAGCAGTACTTC.

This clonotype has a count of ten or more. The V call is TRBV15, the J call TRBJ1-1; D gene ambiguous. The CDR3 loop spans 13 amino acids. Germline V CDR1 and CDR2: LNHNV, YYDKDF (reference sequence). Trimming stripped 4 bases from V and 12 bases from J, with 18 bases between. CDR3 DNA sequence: TGTGCCACCAGCATGCAGAGTTCCTGGGGTACTTTCTTT. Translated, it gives CATSMQSSWGTFF. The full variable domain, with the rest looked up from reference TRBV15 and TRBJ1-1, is DAMVIQNPRYQVTQFGKPVTLSCSQTLNHNVMYWYQQKSSQAPKLLFHYYDKDFNNEADTPDNFQSRRPNTSFCFLDIRSPGLGDTAMYLCATSMQSSWGTFFGQGTRLTVV.

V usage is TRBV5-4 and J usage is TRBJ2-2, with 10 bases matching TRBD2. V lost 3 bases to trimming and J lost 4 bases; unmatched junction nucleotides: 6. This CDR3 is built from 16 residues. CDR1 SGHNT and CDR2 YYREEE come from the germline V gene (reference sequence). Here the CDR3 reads CASSSLAGAATGELFF. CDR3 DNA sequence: TGTGCCAGCAGCTCCCTAGCGGGAGCGGCCACCGGGGAGCTGTTTTTT.

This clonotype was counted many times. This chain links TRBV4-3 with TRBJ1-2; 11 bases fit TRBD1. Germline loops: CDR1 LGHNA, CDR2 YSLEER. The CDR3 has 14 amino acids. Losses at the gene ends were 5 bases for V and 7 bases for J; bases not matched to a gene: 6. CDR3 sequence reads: CASSADRGLTGYTF. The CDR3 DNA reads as TGCGCCAGCAGCGCGGACAGGGGGCTCACTGGCTACACCTTC.